This T cell receptor beta chain was obtained from a study of CD8+ T cells in alopecia areata. Per germline, CDR1 SGHAT and CDR2 FQNNGV. Trimming removed 2 bases from V and 5 bases from J, with 9 bases in between. This CDR3 is 13 amino acids long. Treatment here: oral pan-JAK inhibitor, 5-10 mg twice daily. Alopecia areata patients gave lesional scalp punch biopsies and peripheral blood samples. As the sequencing template, cDNA was produced by extracting RNA and reverse transcribing it. Sequencing used immunoSEQ multiplex PCR; TCRdb keeps in-frame clones, though not all of them. The sample yields 150,000 to 200,000 clones, about 62% seen once. Only a few counts were recorded for this clone.

This receptor was taken from a human donor with alopecia areata. The gene calls are TRBV11-2 and TRBJ1-1, with D perhaps matching TRBD1 (6 bases). The starting material was CD4+ T cells sorted from blood, obtained at week 24, from a patient treated with tofacitinib. The CDR3 region has the DNA TGTGCCAGCAGCTTAAATAGGGGGACTGAAGCTTTCTTT. It is translated as CASSLNRGTEAFF.